In this sample, the clone carrying this T cell receptor (beta chain) turned up a few times. Assay used: immunoSEQ multiplex PCR; TCRdb lists only in-frame clones, some missing. The repertoire holds about 200,000 clones, 89% seen once, with about 6% in the top ten. This sample was included in a study of blood T cell repertoires in COVID-19. Study details: PBMCs, B-cell-depleted T cells, or T cells provided the cDNA or gDNA that made up the material.

The V gene lost 0 bases and the J gene lost 3 bases, with 9 bases spanning the gap. The CDR3 runs to 15 residues. This sequence originates from a man aged 60 to 69 who had recovered from COVID-19. The gene calls are TRBV23-1 and TRBJ1-5; perhaps TRBD1 as D (6 bases). TRBV23-1 is labeled an ORF, and its function is uncertain. The specimen sequenced was peripheral blood. CDR3 sequence (DNA): TGCGCCAGCAGTCAATCGAACAGGGACAATCAGCCCCAGCATTTT. Its protein is CASSQSNRDNQPQHF.